This TCR beta chain was sequenced during a study of T cell clonotyping in hematopoietic cell transplantation. This CDR3 is 15 amino acids long. V shed 2 bases, J shed 10 bases, and the junction held 6 bases outside the gene matches. The germline V gene has CDR1 LNHDA and CDR2 SQIVND (reference sequence). Recipient blood drawn about 28 days pretransplant and days 30, 100, 180 after. Some clones are missing from TCRdb's copy, which holds only in-frame ones; the method was immunoSEQ multiplex PCR. The sample yields about 15,000 clones, around 84% seen once. The rearrangement links TRBV19 to TRBJ1-6; 9 nucleotides match TRBD1. The receptor was isolated from a male patient aged 45-59 years who had an allogeneic stem cell transplant from an unrelated donor, so T cells may come from the graft donor. Some clones in this sample may be carry-over from other donors' samples. The sample consisted of PBMCs, taken 100 days after allogeneic stem cell transplant. CDR3 protein: CASSIPGQGISPLHF. The CDR3 nucleotides are TGTGCCAGTAGTATACCGGGACAGGGAATATCACCCCTCCACTTT.